This T cell receptor beta chain is drawn from a study of cytomegalovirus exposure and HLA in healthy donors. Remarks on this clone: Its specificity is not known.

Study results and caveats: The authors later found TCR association rates varying by HLA locus, with DRB1 most and HLA-C fewest.

PCR was performed using 60 Vbeta and 13 Jbeta primers. Produced via immunoSEQ multiplex PCR; TCRdb's table is partial and in-frame only. This sample carries about 78,000 clones, with 6.5% to 9% going to the ten biggest clones. The trim removed 3 bases at V and 5 bases at J, leaving 0 bases unmatched. The CDR3 is made up of 13 amino acids. Looked up from germline, CDR1 is KGHSH and CDR2 is LQKENI. The donors, nominally healthy at sampling, likely had unrecorded immune exposures. The source of this sequence is a female donor in good health and CMV-seropositive. Sequencing was carried out using PBMCs. The V gene is TRBV18, the J gene TRBJ2-5, with 10 bases lining up with TRBD1. CDR3 in DNA: TGTGCCAGCTCACCGGGACAGGGGGAGACCCAGTACTTC. This translates into CASSPGQGETQYF.